This is a list of T cell receptor beta chains from one sample in a study of response to subunit inactivated influenza vaccine. TCRdb redid the calling of the RT-PCR reads with MiXCR, one entry per CDR3 protein. The repertoire consists of just under 550,000 distinct CDR3 sequences, with approximately 22% occurring once and the leading ten covering 2.5% to 3%. These data are also associated with another study on T cells expressing NK-cell markers.

Specimen: CD4+ T cells sorted from PBMCs, collected approximately 13 days after vaccination. These receptors originate from a man between 45 and 60 years old who received an inactivated influenza vaccine. The CDR3 runs from the conserved cysteine through the conserved F or W. The D gene is left open where the match is weak. The listing skips clone size in some rows; elsewhere it reads once, few, many or a size class.

J: TRBJ2-7; size: .; D: .; V: TRBV4-1; DNA: TGCGCCAGCAGCCCGGGAAGCACCACCTACGAGCAGTACTTC; CDR3: CASSPGSTTYEQYF
J: TRBJ2-3; size: .; D: TRBD1; V: TRBV7-2; DNA: TGTGCCAGCAGCTTAGCGCCAGGGGGCGGCGGTACGCAGTATTTT; CDR3: CASSLAPGGGGTQYF
J: TRBJ2-2; size: few; D: .; V: TRBV12-3/TRBV12-4; DNA: TGTGCCAGCAGTTTACGGGGAGCGGGCACCGGGGAGCTGTTTTTT; CDR3: CASSLRGAGTGELFF
J: TRBJ2-3; size: few; D: TRBD2; V: TRBV20-1; DNA: TGCAGTGCACCCCTCGGGGGGACCGTTACAGATACGCAGTATTTT; CDR3: CSAPLGGTVTDTQYF
J: TRBJ1-1; size: few; D: .; V: TRBV20-1; DNA: TGCAGTGCTAGATCAAACACTGAAGCTTTCTTT; CDR3: CSARSNTEAFF
J: TRBJ2-2; size: .; D: .; V: TRBV20-1; DNA: TGCAGTGCTAGACACCAAACCGGGGAGCTGTTTTTT; CDR3: CSARHQTGELFF
J: TRBJ2-4; size: .; D: TRBD2; V: TRBV6-1; DNA: TGTGCCAGCAGTGAAGGGCGGGGGGCGCCCAAAAACATTCAGTACTTC; CDR3: CASSEGRGAPKNIQYF
J: TRBJ1-2; size: few; D: .; V: TRBV29-1; DNA: TGCAGCGTCGTGGCGTCGAACTATGGCTACACCTTC; CDR3: CSVVASNYGYTF
J: TRBJ2-7; size: few; D: TRBD2; V: TRBV20-1; DNA: TGCAGTGCTAGAGGTCGGACTAGCGGGATGAACTACGAGCAGTACTTC; CDR3: CSARGRTSGMNYEQYF
J: TRBJ2-2; size: many; D: .; V: TRBV4-3; DNA: TGCGCCAGCAGCCAAGTCCCCTATTCCACCCCCGGGGAGCTGTTTTTT; CDR3: CASSQVPYSTPGELFF
J: TRBJ2-2; size: few; D: TRBD2; V: TRBV4-2; DNA: TGTGCCAGCAGCCATAGCGGGGGGGCCTGGACCGGGGAGCTGTTTTTT; CDR3: CASSHSGGAWTGELFF
J: TRBJ2-5; size: few; D: .; V: TRBV20-1; DNA: TGCAGTGCTACTCCCGGCACCCAAGAGACCCAGTACTTC; CDR3: CSATPGTQETQYF
J: TRBJ2-3; size: many; D: .; V: TRBV7-9; DNA: TGTGCCAGCAGCTGGCGTGGCACAGATACGCAGTATTTT; CDR3: CASSWRGTDTQYF
J: TRBJ2-3; size: few; D: TRBD1; V: TRBV7-8; DNA: TGTGCCAGCAGCTCTGGGACAGGGCGGGGGCACGATACGCAGTATTTT; CDR3: CASSSGTGRGHDTQYF
J: TRBJ2-5; size: few; D: .; V: TRBV29-1; DNA: TGCAGCGTTGGGGGGGGCGCGGGGCAAGAGACCCAGTACTTC; CDR3: CSVGGGAGQETQYF
J: TRBJ2-1; size: .; D: .; V: TRBV5-5; DNA: TGTGCCCCCAACTCCTACAATGAGCAGTTCTTC; CDR3: CAPNSYNEQFF
J: TRBJ1-1; size: few; D: .; V: TRBV20-1; DNA: TGCAGTGCTAGCCGGGGAGCCTTATTTCAACCTGAAGCTTTCTTT; CDR3: CSASRGALFQPEAFF
J: TRBJ1-3; size: few; D: TRBD1; V: TRBV5-1; DNA: TGCGCCAGCAGCCCCACCGCCGGGACAGGGTTTTTCGGTGGAAACACCATATATTTT; CDR3: CASSPTAGTGFFGGNTIYF
J: TRBJ1-2; size: .; D: .; V: TRBV29-1; DNA: TGCAGCGGCGAGGACCGTCTCTATGGCTACACCTTC; CDR3: CSGEDRLYGYTF
J: TRBJ2-7; size: .; D: .; V: TRBV28; DNA: TGTGCCAGCAGCCGGAAGTTGTACGAGCAGTACTTC; CDR3: CASSRKLYEQYF
J: TRBJ1-1; size: .; D: .; V: TRBV28; DNA: TGTGCCAGCAGTCCAAGGCCGTCAGTAGCTTTCTTT; CDR3: CASSPRPSVAFF
J: TRBJ2-1; size: few; D: TRBD1; V: TRBV20-1; DNA: TGCAGTGCTCAGGGACAGGGGAGGAAGGGTGAGCAGTTCTTC; CDR3: CSAQGQGRKGEQFF
J: TRBJ2-2; size: .; D: .; V: TRBV6-1; DNA: TGTGCCAGCAATCCCGGTGTTACCGGGGAGCTGTTTTTT; CDR3: CASNPGVTGELFF
J: TRBJ1-5; size: many; D: .; V: TRBV7-2; DNA: TGTGCCAGCAGCTTAGCGCCGGGGACGGGTCAGCCCCAGCATTTT; CDR3: CASSLAPGTGQPQHF